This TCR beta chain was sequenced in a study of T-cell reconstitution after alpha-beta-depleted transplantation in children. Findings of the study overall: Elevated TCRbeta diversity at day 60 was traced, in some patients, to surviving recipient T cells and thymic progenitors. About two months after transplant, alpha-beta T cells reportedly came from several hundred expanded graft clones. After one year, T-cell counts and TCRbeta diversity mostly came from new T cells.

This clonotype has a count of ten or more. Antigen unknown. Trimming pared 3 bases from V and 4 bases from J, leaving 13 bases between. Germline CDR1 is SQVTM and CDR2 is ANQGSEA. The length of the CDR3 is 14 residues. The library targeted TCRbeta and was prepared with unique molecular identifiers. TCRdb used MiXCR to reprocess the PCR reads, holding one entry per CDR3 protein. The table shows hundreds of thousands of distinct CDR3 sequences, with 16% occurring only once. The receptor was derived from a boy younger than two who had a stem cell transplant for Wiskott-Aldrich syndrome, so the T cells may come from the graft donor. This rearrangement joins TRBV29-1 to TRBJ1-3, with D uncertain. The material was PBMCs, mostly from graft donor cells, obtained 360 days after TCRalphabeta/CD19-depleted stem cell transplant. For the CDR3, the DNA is TGCAGCGTTGAGGCCGACGGGTCGGGAAACACCATATATTTT. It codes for CSVEADGSGNTIYF.